This T cell receptor beta chain appears in the sequencing data of a study of T cell clones after liver transplantation. Study in general: Immunosuppression withdrawal was tried within 2 years after liver transplantation in this trial.

Study-level results: Low donor cell numbers restricted donor-reactive repertoire measurement in a couple of subjects.

Sequenced by immunoSEQ multiplex PCR; TCRdb stores in-frame clones only, minus some. The sample lists some 59,000 clones, around 70% seen once, with around 9.7% in the top ten. On this clone: Its antigen is as yet unknown.

This CDR3 region has 12 residues. V was trimmed by 7 bases and J by 7 bases, leaving 11 bases between them. Germline CDR1 and CDR2: SNHLY and FYNNEI. The sample consisted of CD4+ T cells from blood, taken at the 22-month timepoint. The gene calls are TRBV2 and TRBJ2-1; D gene uncertain. This TCR came from a human patient who received a liver transplant. Some T cells may have come from the graft donor. DNA for the CDR3: TGTGCCAGCATTCCGGTGGGAAATGAGCAGTTCTTC. Protein sequence: CASIPVGNEQFF.